This T cell receptor beta chain was captured by sequencing in a study of T cell responses to AZD1222 COVID-19 vaccine. The CDR3 is made up of 14 amino acids. Germline CDR1 reads SNHLY; CDR2 reads FYNNEI. V shed 6 bases, J shed 4 bases, and the junction held 2 bases outside the gene matches. Here immunoSEQ multiplex PCR was the method, and the copy in TCRdb shows in-frame clones only, minus some. The sample comprises 130,000 or so clones, roughly nine tenths of which are singletons, and around 1.6% rests with the top ten. The sequence came from an adult in good health. This chain links TRBV2 with TRBJ1-4; TRBD1 matches at 10 bases. Here the sequenced sample was peripheral blood, taken on day 0 of AZD1222 vaccination. This CDR3 is CASSRDRGNEKLFF. CDR3 bases: TGTGCCAGCAGCCGGGACAGGGGTAATGAAAAACTGTTTTTT.